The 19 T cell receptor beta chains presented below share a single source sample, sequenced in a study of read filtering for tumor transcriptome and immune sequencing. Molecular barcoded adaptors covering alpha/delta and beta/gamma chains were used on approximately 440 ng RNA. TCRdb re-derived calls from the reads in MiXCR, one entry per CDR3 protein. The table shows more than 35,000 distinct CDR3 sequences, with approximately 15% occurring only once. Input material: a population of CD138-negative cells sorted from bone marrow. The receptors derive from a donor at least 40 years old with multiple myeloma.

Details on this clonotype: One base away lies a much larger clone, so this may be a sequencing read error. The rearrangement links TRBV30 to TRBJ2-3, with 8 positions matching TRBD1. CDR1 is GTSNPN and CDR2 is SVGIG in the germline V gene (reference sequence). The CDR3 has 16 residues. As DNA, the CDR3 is TGTGCCTGGAGTGGCGAGGGACAGGTGATCACAGGTACGCAGTATTTT. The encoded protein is CAWSGEGQVITGTQYF.

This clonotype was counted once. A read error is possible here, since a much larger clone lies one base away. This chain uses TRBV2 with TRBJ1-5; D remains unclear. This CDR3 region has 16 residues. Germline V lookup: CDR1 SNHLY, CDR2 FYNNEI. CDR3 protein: CAGSDGQNYSNQPQHF. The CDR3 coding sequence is TGTGCCGGCAGTGACGGGCAGAATTATAGCAATCAGCCCCAGCATTTT.

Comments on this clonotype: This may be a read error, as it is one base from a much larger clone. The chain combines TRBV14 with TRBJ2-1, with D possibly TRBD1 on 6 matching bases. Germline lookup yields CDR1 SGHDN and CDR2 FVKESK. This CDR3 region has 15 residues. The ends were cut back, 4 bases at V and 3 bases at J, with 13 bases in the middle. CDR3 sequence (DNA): TGTGCCAGCAGCCGAGGGGGACCGGGCTACAATGAGCAGTTCTTC. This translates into CASSRGGPGYNEQFF.

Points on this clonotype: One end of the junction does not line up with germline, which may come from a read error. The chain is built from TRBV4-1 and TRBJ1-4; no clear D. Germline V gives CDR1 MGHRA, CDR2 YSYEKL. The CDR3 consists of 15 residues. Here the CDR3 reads CASSQEWWLNGKLFF. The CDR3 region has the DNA TGCGCCAGCAGCCAAGAATGGTGGTTAAATGGAAAACTGTTTTTT.

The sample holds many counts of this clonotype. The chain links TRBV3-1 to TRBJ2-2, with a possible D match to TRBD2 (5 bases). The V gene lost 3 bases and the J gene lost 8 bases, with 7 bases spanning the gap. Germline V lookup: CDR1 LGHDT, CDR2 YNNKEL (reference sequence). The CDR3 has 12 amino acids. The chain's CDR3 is CASSHGMGELFF. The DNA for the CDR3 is TGTGCCAGCAGCCACGGGATGGGGGAGCTGTTTTTT.

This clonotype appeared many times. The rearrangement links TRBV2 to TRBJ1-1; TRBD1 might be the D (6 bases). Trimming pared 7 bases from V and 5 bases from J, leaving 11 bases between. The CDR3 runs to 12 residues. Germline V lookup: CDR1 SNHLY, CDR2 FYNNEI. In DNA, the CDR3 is TGTGCCAGCAAAAAACAGGGAACTGAAGCTTTCTTT. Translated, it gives CASKKQGTEAFF.

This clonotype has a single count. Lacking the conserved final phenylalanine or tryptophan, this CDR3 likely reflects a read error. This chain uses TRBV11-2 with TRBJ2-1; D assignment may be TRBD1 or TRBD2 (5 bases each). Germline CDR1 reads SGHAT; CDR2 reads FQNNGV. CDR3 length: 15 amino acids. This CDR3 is CASGLSGTSYNEQFS. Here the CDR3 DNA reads TGTGCCAGCGGCTTGTCAGGGACCTCCTACAATGAGCAGTTCTCC.

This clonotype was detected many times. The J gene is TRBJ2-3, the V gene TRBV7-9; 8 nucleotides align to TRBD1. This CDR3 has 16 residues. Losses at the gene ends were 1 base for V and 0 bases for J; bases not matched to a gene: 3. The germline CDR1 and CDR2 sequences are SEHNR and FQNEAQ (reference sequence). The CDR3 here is CASSLDDRGSTDTQYF. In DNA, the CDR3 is TGTGCCAGCAGCTTAGACGACAGGGGAAGCACAGATACGCAGTATTTT.

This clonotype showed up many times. The CDR3 region has the DNA TGTGCCAGCAGCTTAGGGGACAGGGGGTCCTACAATGAGCAGTTCTTC. As protein: CASSLGDRGSYNEQFF. This chain uses TRBV7-2 with TRBJ2-1; 11 bases match TRBD1. V shed 1 base, J shed 1 base, and the junction held 0 bases outside the gene matches. Germline V gives CDR1 SGHTA, CDR2 FQGNSA. The CDR3 runs 16 residues.

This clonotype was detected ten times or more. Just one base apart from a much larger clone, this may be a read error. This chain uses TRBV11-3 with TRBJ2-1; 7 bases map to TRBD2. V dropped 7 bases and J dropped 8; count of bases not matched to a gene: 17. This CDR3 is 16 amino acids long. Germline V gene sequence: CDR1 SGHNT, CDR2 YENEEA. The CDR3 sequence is CASNADPGDYDHEQFF. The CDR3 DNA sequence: TGTGCCAGCAACGCAGACCCCGGGGACTACGACCATGAGCAGTTCTTC.

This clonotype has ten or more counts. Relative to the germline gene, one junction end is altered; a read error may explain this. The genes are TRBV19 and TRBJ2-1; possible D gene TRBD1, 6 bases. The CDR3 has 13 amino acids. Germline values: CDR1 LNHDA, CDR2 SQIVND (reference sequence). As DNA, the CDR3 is TGTGCCAGTAACACACAGGGAGACAATGAGCAGCTCTTC. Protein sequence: CASNTQGDNEQLF.

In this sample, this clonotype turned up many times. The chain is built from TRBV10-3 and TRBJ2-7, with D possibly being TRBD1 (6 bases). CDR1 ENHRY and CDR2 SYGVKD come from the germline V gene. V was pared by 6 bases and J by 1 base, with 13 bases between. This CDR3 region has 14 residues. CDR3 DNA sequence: TGTGCCATCAGCGAAGGACAGCAGTCCTACGAGCAGTACTTC. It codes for CAISEGQQSYEQYF.

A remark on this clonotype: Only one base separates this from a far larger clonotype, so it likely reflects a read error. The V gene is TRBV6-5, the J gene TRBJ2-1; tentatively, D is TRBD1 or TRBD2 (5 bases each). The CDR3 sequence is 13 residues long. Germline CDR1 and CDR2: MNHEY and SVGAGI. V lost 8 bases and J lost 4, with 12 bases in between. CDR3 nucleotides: TGTGCCAGCTCTCTATGGGGGTACAATGAGCAGTTCTTC. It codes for CASSLWGYNEQFF.

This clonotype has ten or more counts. CDR3 coding DNA: TGTGCCAGCAGCTTGGGACAGGGTGCGGCCAACGTCCTGACTTTC. Its translation is CASSLGQGAANVLTF. The rearrangement links TRBV5-6 to TRBJ2-6, with 7 bases that match TRBD1. The CDR3 runs 15 residues. CDR1 and CDR2 from the germline V gene are SGHDT and YYEEEE. V was clipped by 0 bases and J by 6 bases; unmatched bases: 3.

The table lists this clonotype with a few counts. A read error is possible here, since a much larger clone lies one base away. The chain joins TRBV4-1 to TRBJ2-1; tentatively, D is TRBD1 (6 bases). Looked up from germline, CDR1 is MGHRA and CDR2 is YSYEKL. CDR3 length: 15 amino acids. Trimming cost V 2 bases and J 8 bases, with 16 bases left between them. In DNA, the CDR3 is TGCGCCAGCAGCCAAAGGGACACTGCATACGATGAGCAGTTCTTC. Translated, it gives CASSQRDTAYDEQFF.

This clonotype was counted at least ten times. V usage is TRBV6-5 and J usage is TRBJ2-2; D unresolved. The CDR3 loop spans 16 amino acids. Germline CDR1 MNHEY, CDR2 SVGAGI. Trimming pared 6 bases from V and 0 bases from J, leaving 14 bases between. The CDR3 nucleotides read TGTGCCAGCAGACCCGTGTCGAGGACGAACACCGGGGAGCTGTTTTTT. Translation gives CASRPVSRTNTGELFF.

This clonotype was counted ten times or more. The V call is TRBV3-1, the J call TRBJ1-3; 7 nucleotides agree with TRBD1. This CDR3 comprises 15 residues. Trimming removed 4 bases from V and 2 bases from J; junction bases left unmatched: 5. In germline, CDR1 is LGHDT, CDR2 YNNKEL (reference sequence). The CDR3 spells CASSLQGSAGNTIYF. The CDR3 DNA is TGTGCCAGCAGCCTACAGGGGTCGGCTGGAAACACCATATATTTT.

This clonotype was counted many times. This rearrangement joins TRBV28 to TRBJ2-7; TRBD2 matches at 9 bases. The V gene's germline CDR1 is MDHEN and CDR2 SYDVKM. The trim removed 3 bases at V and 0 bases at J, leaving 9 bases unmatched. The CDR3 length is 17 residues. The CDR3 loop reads CASSFKPRLAVSYEQYF. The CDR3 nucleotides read TGTGCCAGCAGTTTTAAGCCCAGACTAGCGGTCTCCTACGAGCAGTACTTC.

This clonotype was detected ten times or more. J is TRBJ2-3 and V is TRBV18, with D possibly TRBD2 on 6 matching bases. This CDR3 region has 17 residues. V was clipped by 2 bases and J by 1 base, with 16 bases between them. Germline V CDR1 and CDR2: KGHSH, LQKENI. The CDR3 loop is CASSPARRGSGTDTQYF. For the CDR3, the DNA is TGTGCCAGCTCACCAGCTCGGAGGGGTTCTGGCACAGATACGCAGTATTTT.